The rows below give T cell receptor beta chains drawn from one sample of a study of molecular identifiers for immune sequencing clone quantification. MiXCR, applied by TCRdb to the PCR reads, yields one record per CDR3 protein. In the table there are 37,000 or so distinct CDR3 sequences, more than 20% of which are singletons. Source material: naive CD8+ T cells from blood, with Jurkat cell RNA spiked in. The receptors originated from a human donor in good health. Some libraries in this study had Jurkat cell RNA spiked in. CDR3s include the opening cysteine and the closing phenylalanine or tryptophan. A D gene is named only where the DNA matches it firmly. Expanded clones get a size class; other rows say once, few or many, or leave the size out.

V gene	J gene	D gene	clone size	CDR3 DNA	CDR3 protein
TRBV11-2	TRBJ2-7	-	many	TGTGCCAGCAGCTTAGGGGACGGCGCCTACGAGCAGTACTTC	CASSLGDGAYEQYF
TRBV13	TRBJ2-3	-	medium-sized	TGTGCCAGCAGCAGACGGGACCAGGGCCGGGATACGCAGTATTTT	CASSRRDQGRDTQYF
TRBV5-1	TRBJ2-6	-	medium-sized	TGCGCCAGCAGCTTGGGGGACCGGTACTCTGGGGCCAACGTCCTGACTTTC	CASSLGDRYSGANVLTF
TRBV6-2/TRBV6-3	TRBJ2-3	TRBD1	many	TGTGCCAGCAGGTCTCGTACAGGGGGCCGCACAGATACGCAGTATTTT	CASRSRTGGRTDTQYF
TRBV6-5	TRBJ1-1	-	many	TGTGCCGCAACCCACGGGGGCGGCACTGAAGCTTTCTTT	CAATHGGGTEAFF
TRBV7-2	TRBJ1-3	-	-	TGTGCCCGCAGCTTACATGGCGTACAGGGAATTGGAAACACCATATATTTT	CARSLHGVQGIGNTIYF
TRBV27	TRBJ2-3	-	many	TGTGCCAGCAGTTTTAGGGGATCAGATACGCAGTATTTT	CASSFRGSDTQYF
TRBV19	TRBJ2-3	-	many	TGTGCCAGTACCCCGGGTTGGGGTATTAGCACAGATACGCAGTATTTT	CASTPGWGISTDTQYF
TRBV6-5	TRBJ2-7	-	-	TGTGCCAGCAGCTATAGCGGTTTGAGGGACGAGCAGTACTTC	CASSYSGLRDEQYF
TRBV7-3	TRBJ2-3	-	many	TGTGCCAGCAGCCCCGAGGGCTACCCCACAGATACGCAGTATTTT	CASSPEGYPTDTQYF